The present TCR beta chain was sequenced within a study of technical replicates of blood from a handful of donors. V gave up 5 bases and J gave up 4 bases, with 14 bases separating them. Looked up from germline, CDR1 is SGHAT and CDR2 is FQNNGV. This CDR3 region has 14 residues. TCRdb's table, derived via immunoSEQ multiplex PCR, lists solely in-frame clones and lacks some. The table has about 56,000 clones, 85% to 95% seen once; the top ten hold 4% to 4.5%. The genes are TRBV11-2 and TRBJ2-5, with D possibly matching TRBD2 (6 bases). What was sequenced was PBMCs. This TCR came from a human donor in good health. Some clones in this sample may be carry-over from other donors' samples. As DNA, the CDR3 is TGTGCCAGCAGCCCAGTTACGGGAGTAGAGACCCAGTACTTC. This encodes CASSPVTGVETQYF. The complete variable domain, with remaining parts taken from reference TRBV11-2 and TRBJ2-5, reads EAGVAQSPRYKIIEKRQSVAFWCNPISGHATLYWYQQILGQGPKLLIQFQNNGVVDDSQLPKDRFSAERLKGVDSTLKIQPAKLEDSAVYLCASSPVTGVETQYFGPGTRLLVL.